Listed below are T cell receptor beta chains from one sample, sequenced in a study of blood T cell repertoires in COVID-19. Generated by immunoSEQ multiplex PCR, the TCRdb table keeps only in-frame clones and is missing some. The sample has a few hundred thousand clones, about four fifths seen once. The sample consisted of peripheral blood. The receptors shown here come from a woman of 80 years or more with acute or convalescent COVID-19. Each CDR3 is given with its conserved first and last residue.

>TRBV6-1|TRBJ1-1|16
CASSGRTGGFMSEAFF
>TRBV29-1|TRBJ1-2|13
CSGSTGVDYGYTF
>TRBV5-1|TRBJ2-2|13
CASTSGADGELFF
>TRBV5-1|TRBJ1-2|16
CASSLARDPGGYGYTF
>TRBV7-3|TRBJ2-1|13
CASSARQGREQFF
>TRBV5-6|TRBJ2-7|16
CASSFMIQWGASEQYF
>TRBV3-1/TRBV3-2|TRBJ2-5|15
CASSQGTTGRETQYF
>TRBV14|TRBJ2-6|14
CASSQLSGANVLTF
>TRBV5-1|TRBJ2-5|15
CATRVGTGVRETQYF
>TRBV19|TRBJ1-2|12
CASKQGAGGYTF
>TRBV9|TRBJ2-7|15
CASSVGLAGVYEQYF
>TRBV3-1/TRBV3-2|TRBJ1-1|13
CASGVGRGQKAFF
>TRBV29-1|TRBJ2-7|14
CSAGLATGVDEQYF
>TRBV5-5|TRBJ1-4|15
CASSPLQGGSEKLFF
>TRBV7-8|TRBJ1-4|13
CASSPTEIEKLFF